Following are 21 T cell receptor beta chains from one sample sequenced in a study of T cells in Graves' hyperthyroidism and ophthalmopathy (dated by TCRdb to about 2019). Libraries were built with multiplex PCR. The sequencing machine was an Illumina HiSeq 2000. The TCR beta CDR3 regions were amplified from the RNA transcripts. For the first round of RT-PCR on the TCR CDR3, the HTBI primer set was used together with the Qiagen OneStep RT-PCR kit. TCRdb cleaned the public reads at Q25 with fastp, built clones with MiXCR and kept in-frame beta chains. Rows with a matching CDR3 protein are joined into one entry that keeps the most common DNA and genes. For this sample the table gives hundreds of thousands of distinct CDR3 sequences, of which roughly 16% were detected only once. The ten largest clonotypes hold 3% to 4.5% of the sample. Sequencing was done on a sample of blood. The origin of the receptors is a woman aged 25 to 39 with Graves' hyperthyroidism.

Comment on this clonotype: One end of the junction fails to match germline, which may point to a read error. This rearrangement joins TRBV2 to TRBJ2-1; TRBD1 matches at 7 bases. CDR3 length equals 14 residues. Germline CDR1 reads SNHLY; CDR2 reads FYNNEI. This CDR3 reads CASSEGTGYNELFF. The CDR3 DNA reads TGTGCCAGCAGTGAAGGGACAGGTTACAATGAGCTGTTCTTC. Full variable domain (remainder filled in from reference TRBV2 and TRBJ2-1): EPEVTQTPSHQVTQMGQEVILRCVPISNHLYFYWYRQILGQKVEFLVSFYNNEISEKSEIFDDQFSVERPDGSNFTLKIRSTKLEDSAMYFCASSEGTGYNELFFGPGTRLTVL.

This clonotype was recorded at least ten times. CDR3 coding DNA: TGTGCCAGCAGTTTAATTGTGGGGTTTAGGGTTTCTGGCACAGATACGCAGTATTTT. Its translation is CASSLIVGFRVSGTDTQYF. The chain couples TRBV28 to TRBJ2-3; D is uncertain. The V end was cut by 2 bases, the J end by 1 base, with 22 bases between. The CDR3 has 19 amino acids. In germline, CDR1 is MDHEN, CDR2 SYDVKM.

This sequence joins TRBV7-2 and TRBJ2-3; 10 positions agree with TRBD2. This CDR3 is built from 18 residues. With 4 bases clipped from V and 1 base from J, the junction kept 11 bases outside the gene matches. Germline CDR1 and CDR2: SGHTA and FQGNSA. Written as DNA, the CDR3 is TGTGCCAGCAGCTCGCTAGCGGGAGCTAATGTAGGCACAGATACGCAGTATTTT. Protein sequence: CASSSLAGANVGTDTQYF. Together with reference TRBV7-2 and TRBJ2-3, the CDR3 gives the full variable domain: GAGVSQSPSNKVTEKGKDVELRCDPISGHTALYWYRQSLGQGLEFLIYFQGNSAPDKSGLPSDRFSAERTGGSVSTLTIQRTQQEDSAVYLCASSSLAGANVGTDTQYFGPGTRLTVL.

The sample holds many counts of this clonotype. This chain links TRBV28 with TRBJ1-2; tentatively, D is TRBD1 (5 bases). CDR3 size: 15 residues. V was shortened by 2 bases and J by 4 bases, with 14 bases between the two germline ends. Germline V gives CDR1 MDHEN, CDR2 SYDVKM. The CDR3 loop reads CASSLAGEQVYGYTF. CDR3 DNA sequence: TGTGCCAGCAGTTTAGCCGGGGAACAGGTCTATGGCTACACCTTC.

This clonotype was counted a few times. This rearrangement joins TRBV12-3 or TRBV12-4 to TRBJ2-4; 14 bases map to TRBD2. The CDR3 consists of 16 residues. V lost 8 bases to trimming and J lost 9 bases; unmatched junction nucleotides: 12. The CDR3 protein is CASGMTSGRDGIIQYF. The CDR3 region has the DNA TGTGCCAGCGGAATGACTAGCGGGAGGGATGGTATCATTCAGTACTTC.

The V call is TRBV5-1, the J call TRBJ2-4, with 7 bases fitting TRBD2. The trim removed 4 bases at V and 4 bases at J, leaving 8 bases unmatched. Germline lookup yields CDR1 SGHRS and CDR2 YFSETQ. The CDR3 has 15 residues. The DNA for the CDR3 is TGCGCCAGCAGCCCTGGGGGGAGGGAGAAAAACATTCAGTACTTC. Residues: CASSPGGREKNIQYF. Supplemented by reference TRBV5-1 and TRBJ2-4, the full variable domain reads KAGVTQTPRYLIKTRGQQVTLSCSPISGHRSVSWYQQTPGQGLQFLFEYFSETQRNKGNFPGRFSGRQFSNSRSEMNVSTLELGDSALYLCASSPGGREKNIQYFGAGTRLSVL.

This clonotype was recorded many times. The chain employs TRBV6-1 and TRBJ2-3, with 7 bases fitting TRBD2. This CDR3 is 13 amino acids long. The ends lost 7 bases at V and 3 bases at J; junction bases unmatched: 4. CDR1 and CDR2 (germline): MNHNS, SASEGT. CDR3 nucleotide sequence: TGTGCCAGCAACGTCGGGGGGACAGATACGCAGTATTTT. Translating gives CASNVGGTDTQYF.

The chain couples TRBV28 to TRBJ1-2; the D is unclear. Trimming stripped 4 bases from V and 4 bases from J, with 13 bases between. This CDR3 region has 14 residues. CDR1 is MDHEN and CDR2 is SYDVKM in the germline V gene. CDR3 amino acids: CASSWARGGYGYTF. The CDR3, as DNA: TGTGCCAGCAGTTGGGCCAGAGGTGGCTATGGCTACACCTTC.

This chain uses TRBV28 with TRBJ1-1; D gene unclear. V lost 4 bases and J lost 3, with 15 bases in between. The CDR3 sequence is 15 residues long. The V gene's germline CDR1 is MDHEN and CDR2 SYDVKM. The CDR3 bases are TGTGCCAGCAGTTCCTCCCCTGGCGGTTACACTGAAGCTTTCTTT. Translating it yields CASSSSPGGYTEAFF. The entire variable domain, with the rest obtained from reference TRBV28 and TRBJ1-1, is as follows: DVKVTQSSRYLVKRTGEKVFLECVQDMDHENMFWYRQDPGLGLRLIYFSYDVKMKEKGDIPEGYSVSREKKERFSLILESASTNQTSMYLCASSSSPGGYTEAFFGQGTRLTVV.

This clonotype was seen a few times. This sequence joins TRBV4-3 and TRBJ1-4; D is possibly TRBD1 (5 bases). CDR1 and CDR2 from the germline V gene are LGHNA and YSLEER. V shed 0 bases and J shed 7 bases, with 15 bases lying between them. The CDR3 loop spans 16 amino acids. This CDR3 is CASSQDRAARGEKLFF. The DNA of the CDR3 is TGCGCCAGCAGCCAAGATCGGGCAGCTAGGGGTGAAAAACTGTTTTTT.

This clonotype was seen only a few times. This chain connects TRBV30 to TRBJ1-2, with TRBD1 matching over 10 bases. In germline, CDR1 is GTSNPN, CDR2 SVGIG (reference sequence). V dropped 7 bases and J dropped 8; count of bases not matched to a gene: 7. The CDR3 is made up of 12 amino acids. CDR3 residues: CASPGQGIGYTF. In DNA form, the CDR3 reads TGTGCCTCTCCGGGACAGGGGATCGGCTACACCTTC.

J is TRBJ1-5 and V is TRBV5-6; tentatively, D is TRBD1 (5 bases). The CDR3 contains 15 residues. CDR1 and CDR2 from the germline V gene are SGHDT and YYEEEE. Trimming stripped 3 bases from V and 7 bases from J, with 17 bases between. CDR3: CASSSLGGRGQPQHF. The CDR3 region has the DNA TGTGCCAGCAGCTCGTTAGGTGGTCGGGGCCAGCCCCAGCATTTT. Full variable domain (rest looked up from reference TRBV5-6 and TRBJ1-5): DAGVTQSPTHLIKTRGQQVTLRCSPKSGHDTVSWYQQALGQGPQFIFQYYEEEERQRGNFPDRFSGHQFPNYSSELNVNALLLGDSALYLCASSSLGGRGQPQHFGDGTRLSIL.

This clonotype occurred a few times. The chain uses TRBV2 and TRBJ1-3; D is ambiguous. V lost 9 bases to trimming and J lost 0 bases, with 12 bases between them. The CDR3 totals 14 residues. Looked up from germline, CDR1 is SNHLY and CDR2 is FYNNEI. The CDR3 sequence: CASFARISGNTIYF. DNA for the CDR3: TGTGCCAGTTTCGCCCGGATCTCTGGAAACACCATATATTTT.

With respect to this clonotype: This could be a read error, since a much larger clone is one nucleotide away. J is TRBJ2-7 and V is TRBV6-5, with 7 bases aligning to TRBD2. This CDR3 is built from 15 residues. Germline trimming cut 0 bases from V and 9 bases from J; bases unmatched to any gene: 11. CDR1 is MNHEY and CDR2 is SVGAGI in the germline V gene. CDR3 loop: CASSYSITSVNAQYF. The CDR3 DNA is TGTGCCAGCAGTTACTCCATAACTAGCGTGAACGCGCAGTACTTC.

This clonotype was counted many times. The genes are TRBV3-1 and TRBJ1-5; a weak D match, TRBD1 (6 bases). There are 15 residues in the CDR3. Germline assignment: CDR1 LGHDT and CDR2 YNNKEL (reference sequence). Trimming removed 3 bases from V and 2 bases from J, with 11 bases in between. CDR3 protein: CASSQGAPGNQPQHF. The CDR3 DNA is TGTGCCAGCAGCCAGGGGGCGCCGGGCAATCAGCCCCAGCATTTT.

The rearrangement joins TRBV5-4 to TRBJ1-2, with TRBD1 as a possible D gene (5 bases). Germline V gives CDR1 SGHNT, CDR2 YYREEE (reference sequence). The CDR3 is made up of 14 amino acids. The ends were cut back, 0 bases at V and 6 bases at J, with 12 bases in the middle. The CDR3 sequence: CASSLAGRLHGYTF. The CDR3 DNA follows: TGTGCCAGCAGCTTGGCGGGGCGGCTACATGGCTACACCTTC.

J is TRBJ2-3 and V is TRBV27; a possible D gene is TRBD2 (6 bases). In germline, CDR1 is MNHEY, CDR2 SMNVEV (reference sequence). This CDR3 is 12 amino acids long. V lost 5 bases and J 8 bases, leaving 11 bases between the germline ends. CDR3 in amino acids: CASSTTTSTQYF. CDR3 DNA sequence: TGTGCCAGCAGTACGACGACTAGTACGCAGTATTTT.

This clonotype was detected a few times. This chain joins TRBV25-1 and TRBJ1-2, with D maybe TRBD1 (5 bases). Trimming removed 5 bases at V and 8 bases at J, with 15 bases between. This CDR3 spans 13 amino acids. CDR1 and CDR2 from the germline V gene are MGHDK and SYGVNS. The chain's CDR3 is CASSNTMGGGYTF. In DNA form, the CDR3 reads TGTGCCAGCAGTAACACCATGGGGGGAGGCTACACCTTC.

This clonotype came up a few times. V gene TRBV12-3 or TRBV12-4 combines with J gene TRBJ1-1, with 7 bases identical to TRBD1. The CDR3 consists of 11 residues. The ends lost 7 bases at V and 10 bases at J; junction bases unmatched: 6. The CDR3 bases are TGTGCCAGCACCGGGACAGCCACAGCTTTCTTT. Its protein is CASTGTATAFF.

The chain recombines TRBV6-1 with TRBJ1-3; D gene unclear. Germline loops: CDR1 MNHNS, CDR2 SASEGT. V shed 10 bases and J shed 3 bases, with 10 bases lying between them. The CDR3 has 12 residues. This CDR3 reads CATALVGNTIYF. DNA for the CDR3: TGTGCCACTGCCTTGGTTGGAAACACCATATATTTT.

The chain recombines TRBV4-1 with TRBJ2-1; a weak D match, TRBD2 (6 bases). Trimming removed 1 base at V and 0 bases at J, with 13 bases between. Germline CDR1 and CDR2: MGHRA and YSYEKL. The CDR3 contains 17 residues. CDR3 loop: CASSQVRAGSSYNEQFF. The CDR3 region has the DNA TGCGCCAGCAGCCAAGTGAGAGCGGGTAGCTCCTACAATGAGCAGTTCTTC.